This TCR beta chain was captured by sequencing in a study of shared clonotypes between healthy human individuals. Study-wide background: The donor group consisted of a couple of women and three men, aged 18 to 49.

Trimming stripped 10 bases from V and 4 bases from J, with 13 bases between. The CDR3 is 12 residues long. Germline values: CDR1 MDHEN, CDR2 SYDVKM. Measured with immunoSEQ multiplex PCR; TCRdb has only the in-frame clones, and not every one. The sample contains 200,000 to 250,000 clones, 60% to 80% of which appear only once. The source material was memory CD4+ T cells sorted from blood. Subset noted: CD45RA-negative fraction. The chain carries TRBV28 and TRBJ1-2; D is unclear. This sequence originates from a man aged 25-45 years in good health. The CDR3, as DNA: TGTGCCACCCCGGACGGAGTCTATGGCTACACCTTC. Its protein product is CATPDGVYGYTF.